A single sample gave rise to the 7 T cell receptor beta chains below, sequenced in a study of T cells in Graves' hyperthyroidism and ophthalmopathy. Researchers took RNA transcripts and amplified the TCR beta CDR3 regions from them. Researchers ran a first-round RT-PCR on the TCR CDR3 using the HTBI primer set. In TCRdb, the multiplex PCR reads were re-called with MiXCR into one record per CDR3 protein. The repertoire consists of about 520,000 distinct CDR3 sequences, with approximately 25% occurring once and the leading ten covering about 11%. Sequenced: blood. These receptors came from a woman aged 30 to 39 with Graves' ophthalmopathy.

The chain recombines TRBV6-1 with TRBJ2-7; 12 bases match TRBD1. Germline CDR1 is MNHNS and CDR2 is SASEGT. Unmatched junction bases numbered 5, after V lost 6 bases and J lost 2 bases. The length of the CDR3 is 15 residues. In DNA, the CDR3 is TGTGCCAGCAGCATGGGACAGGGGGCTACCTACGAGCAGTACTTC. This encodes CASSMGQGATYEQYF.

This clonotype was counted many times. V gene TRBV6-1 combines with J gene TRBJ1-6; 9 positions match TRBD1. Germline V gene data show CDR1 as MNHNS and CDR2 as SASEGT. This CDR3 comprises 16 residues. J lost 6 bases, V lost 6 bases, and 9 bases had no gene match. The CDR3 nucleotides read TGTGCCAGCAGCCTGAGACAGGGGGTGCTTAATTCACCCCTCCACTTT. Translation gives CASSLRQGVLNSPLHF.

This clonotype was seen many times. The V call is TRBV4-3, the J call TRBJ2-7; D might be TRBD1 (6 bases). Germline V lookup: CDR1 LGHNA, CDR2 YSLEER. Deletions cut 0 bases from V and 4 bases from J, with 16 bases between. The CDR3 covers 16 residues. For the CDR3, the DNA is TGCGCCAGCAGCCAAGATCCAAATCAGGGGCAATACGAGCAGTACTTC. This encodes CASSQDPNQGQYEQYF.

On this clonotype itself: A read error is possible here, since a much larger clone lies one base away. The CDR3 nucleotides are TGTGCCAACAGCGAGGGGGACAGGGGACTTTACGAGCAGTACTTC. Protein: CANSEGDRGLYEQYF. The gene calls are TRBV9 and TRBJ2-7, with 10 positions matching TRBD1. This CDR3 is 15 amino acids long. CDR1 and CDR2 from the germline V gene are SGDLS and YYNGEE.

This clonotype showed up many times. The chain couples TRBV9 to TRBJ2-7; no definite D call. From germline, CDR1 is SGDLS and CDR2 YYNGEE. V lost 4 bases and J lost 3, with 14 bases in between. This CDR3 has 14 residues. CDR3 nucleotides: TGTGCCAGCAGCCCCTATAGTGGAATCTACGAGCAGTACTTC. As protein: CASSPYSGIYEQYF.

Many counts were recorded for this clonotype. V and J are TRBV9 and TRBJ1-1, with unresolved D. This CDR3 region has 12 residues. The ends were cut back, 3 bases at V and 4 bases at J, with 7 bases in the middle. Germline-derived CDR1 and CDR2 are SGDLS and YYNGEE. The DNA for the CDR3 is TGTGCCAGCAGCGGGGAGAGCACTGAAGCTTTCTTT. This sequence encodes CASSGESTEAFF.

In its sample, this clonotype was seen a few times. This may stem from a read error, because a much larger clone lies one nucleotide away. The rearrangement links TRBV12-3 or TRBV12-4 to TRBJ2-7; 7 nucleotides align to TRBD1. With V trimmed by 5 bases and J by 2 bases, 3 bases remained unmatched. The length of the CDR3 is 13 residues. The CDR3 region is CASSTGVPYEQYV. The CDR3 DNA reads TGTGCCAGCAGTACAGGGGTCCCCTACGAGCAGTACGTC.